One sample yielded the 28 T cell receptor beta chains listed below, sequenced in a study of CD8+ T cells in alopecia areata. Regarding treatment: oral pan-JAK inhibitor, 5-10 mg twice daily. As the sequencing template, cDNA was produced by extracting RNA and reverse transcribing it. Assay used: immunoSEQ multiplex PCR; TCRdb lists only in-frame clones, some missing. Among roughly 210,000 clones, 40% to 45% were seen once, and the ten largest hold about 2.4%. The starting material was CD4+ T cells sorted from blood, obtained around week 37, from a patient treated with tofacitinib. These receptors all stem from a human donor with alopecia areata.

This clone appeared a few times. J is TRBJ2-1 and V is TRBV5-1, with a weak D call TRBD1 (5 bases). The CDR3 is 13 residues long. With 5 bases removed from V and 8 bases from J, the gap between germline ends came to 14 bases. Per the germline V gene, CDR1 is SGHRS and CDR2 is YFSETQ. The CDR3 loop is CASSTDQGYEQFF. CDR3 DNA: TGCGCCAGCAGTACCGACCAGGGATATGAGCAGTTCTTC.

The chain couples TRBV18 to TRBJ2-7; TRBD2 matches at 8 bases. The CDR3 runs 14 residues. With V trimmed by 2 bases and J by 4 bases, 4 bases remained unmatched. CDR1 and CDR2 from the germline V gene are KGHSH and LQKENI. The CDR3 is CASSPTGLEYEQYF. Here the CDR3 DNA reads TGTGCCAGCTCACCAACGGGACTAGAGTACGAGCAGTACTTC.

This clone was observed a few times. The chain uses TRBV9 and TRBJ2-5; D call uncertain. The CDR3 covers 12 residues. Germline V lookup: CDR1 SGDLS, CDR2 YYNGEE. The V end lost 4 bases, the J end lost 4 bases, and 8 bases lay between the germline ends. The CDR3 is CASSISGETQYF. The CDR3 DNA reads as TGTGCCAGCAGCATATCGGGAGAGACCCAGTACTTC.

CDR3 region: CSVDQGGEGTEAFF. CDR3 in DNA: TGCAGCGTTGATCAAGGGGGCGAGGGCACTGAAGCTTTCTTT. The chain couples TRBV29-1 to TRBJ1-1; the match to TRBD1 covers 7 bases. Germline CDR1 and CDR2: SQVTM and ANQGSEA. The V and J ends lost 3 bases and 4 bases, in that order; junction bases with no gene match: 8. This CDR3 comprises 14 residues.

The rearrangement links TRBV10-3 to TRBJ2-3; D might be TRBD2 (5 bases). Trimming cost V 7 bases and J 1 base, with 6 bases left between them. CDR3 length: 12 residues. Germline CDR1 ENHRY, CDR2 SYGVKD. The CDR3 loop reads CAIKAGTDTQYF. For the CDR3, the DNA is TGTGCCATCAAAGCGGGCACAGATACGCAGTATTTT.

This clone turned up a few times. The chain is built from TRBV2 and TRBJ2-5; D is tentatively TRBD1 or TRBD2 (5 bases each). V was pared by 7 bases and J by 0 bases, with 9 bases between. The CDR3 sequence is 13 residues long. CDR1 SNHLY and CDR2 FYNNEI come from the germline V gene. This CDR3 reads CASNRGYQETQYF. The CDR3 coding sequence is TGTGCCAGCAACCGGGGCTACCAAGAGACCCAGTACTTC.

On this clone: The junction differs from germline at one of its ends, possibly a read error. The genes are TRBV30 and TRBJ2-5; tentatively, D is TRBD2 (7 bases). Germline CDR1 and CDR2: GTSNPN and SVGIG (reference sequence). This CDR3 region has 15 residues. The CDR3 loop is CARSLGGGGQETQYF. In DNA form, the CDR3 reads TGTGCCCGGAGTCTAGGGGGAGGGGGGCAAGAGACCCAGTACTTC.

The chain couples TRBV10-3 to TRBJ1-4, with D possibly being TRBD1 (5 bases). Per germline, CDR1 ENHRY and CDR2 SYGVKD. The CDR3 totals 13 residues. Trimming cost V 6 bases and J 8 bases, with 13 bases left between them. The CDR3 region is CAIRGALWEKLFF. For the CDR3, the DNA is TGTGCCATCAGAGGGGCACTCTGGGAAAAACTGTTTTTT.

This clone was counted a few times. The V gene is TRBV21-1, the J gene TRBJ2-7; TRBD2, the table's D call, lacks a check against the DNA. TRBV21-1 is shown as a pseudogene. The CDR3 contains 9 residues. DNA for the CDR3: TGTGCCAGAGGGAGCGAGCAGTACTTC. Translation gives CARGSEQYF.

The chain combines TRBV11-2 with TRBJ2-1, with D tentatively TRBD2 (6 bases). CDR3 size: 15 residues. Trimming shortened V by 0 bases and J by 7 bases, and 13 bases separated the two germline ends. The germline V gene has CDR1 SGHAT and CDR2 FQNNGV. CDR3 loop: CASSLDGRPVNEQFF. The CDR3 nucleotides read TGTGCCAGCAGCTTAGATGGGAGGCCGGTGAATGAGCAGTTCTTC.

This clone has only a few counts. A single base separates this from a much larger clone, so it may be a read error. This chain uses TRBV21-1 with TRBJ2-7. TRBV21-1 is given as a pseudogene. The length of the CDR3 is 15 residues. DNA of the CDR3: TGTGCCAGCAGCAAAGCGCGGACGTGCTCCTACGAGCAGTACTTC. It specifies CASSKARTCSYEQYF.

The chain recombines TRBV5-4 with TRBJ2-4; D not resolved. The germline V gene has CDR1 SGHNT and CDR2 YYREEE (reference sequence). V was shortened by 5 bases and J by 4 bases, with 10 bases between the two germline ends. This CDR3 is built from 13 residues. CDR3 in amino acids: CASRDEPKNIQYF. The CDR3 DNA follows: TGTGCCAGCAGAGATGAGCCAAAAAACATTCAGTACTTC.

There are a few counts of this clone. The rearrangement uses TRBV7-2 and TRBJ2-7; D is unresolved. V lost 1 base to trimming and J lost 1 base, with 5 bases between them. This CDR3 has 13 amino acids. Germline V gene sequence: CDR1 SGHTA, CDR2 FQGNSA. CDR3 in amino acids: CASSLEISYEQYF. The CDR3 bases are TGTGCCAGCAGCTTAGAAATATCCTACGAGCAGTACTTC.

The chain couples TRBV11-3 to TRBJ1-1, with D uncertain. V was pared by 3 bases and J by 1 base, with 6 bases between. Germline CDR1 reads SGHNT; CDR2 reads YENEEA. The CDR3 is 13 residues long. The CDR3 spells CASSFSKNTEAFF. The CDR3 bases are TGTGCCAGCAGCTTCTCGAAGAACACTGAAGCTTTCTTT.

The chain joins TRBV6-5 to TRBJ2-2; D is possibly TRBD2 (5 bases). The CDR3 is made up of 15 amino acids. CDR1 and CDR2 (germline): MNHEY, SVGAGI. Trimming removed 6 bases from V and 5 bases from J, with 16 bases in between. The CDR3 DNA follows: TGTGCCAGCAGGACCTTTGGCGGGTCAACCGGGGAGCTGTTTTTT. It yields the protein CASRTFGGSTGELFF.

This clone appeared a few times. The chain has TRBV7-8 and TRBJ2-5, with 10 bases identical to TRBD2. Germline CDR1 is SGHVS and CDR2 is FQNEAQ. Unmatched junction bases numbered 4, after V lost 3 bases and J lost 6 bases. The CDR3 extends over 14 amino acids. The CDR3 sequence: CASSFLAGEQTQYF. The CDR3, as DNA: TGTGCCAGCAGCTTTCTAGCGGGAGAACAGACCCAGTACTTC.

The chain has TRBV11-2 and TRBJ1-2; D is undetermined. The germline V gene has CDR1 SGHAT and CDR2 FQNNGV. Trimming removed 5 bases from V and 3 bases from J, with 10 bases in between. There are 13 residues in the CDR3. The DNA for the CDR3 is TGTGCCAGCAGCCCGGGCAGATACTATGGCTACACCTTC. It specifies CASSPGRYYGYTF.

Only a few counts were recorded for this clone. The gene calls are TRBV18 and TRBJ2-1; D is ambiguous. The V gene lost 3 bases and the J gene lost 8 bases, with 11 bases spanning the gap. This CDR3 is built from 13 residues. Germline CDR1 is KGHSH and CDR2 is LQKENI. DNA for the CDR3: TGTGCCAGCTCACCTGGAGTGGGGTATGAGCAGTTCTTC. The encoded protein is CASSPGVGYEQFF.

This chain uses TRBV7-8 with TRBJ2-1, with 15 positions matching TRBD2. This CDR3 comprises 18 residues. After removal of 5 bases from V and 6 bases from J, the junction contained 11 bases not matched to a gene. Per germline, CDR1 SGHVS and CDR2 FQNEAQ. CDR3 nucleotide sequence: TGTGCCAGCAGCAAGAGGACTAGCGGGAGGGCCCGGGGCAATGAGCAGTTCTTC. The encoded protein is CASSKRTSGRARGNEQFF.

This clone was seen only a few times. V and J are TRBV4-3 and TRBJ1-5; no definite D call. Between the trimmed V and J ends, which lost 6 bases and 3 bases, there was a span of 9 bases. Germline assignment: CDR1 LGHNA and CDR2 YSLEER. This CDR3 is built from 13 residues. The DNA for the CDR3 is TGCGCCAGCAGTCCGGCCCCCAATCAGCCCCAGCATTTT. Its protein product is CASSPAPNQPQHF.

This clone was counted a few times. This rearrangement joins TRBV30 to TRBJ1-3; no reliable D call. The CDR3 runs to 16 residues. Trimming took off 0 bases at V and 2 bases at J, with 14 bases between the two ends. CDR1 and CDR2 from the germline V gene are GTSNPN and SVGIG (reference sequence). The DNA of the CDR3 is TGTGCCTGGAGTGTAAGTCTCCTCTCGACTGGAAACACCATATATTTT. Amino acid sequence: CAWSVSLLSTGNTIYF.

The rearrangement joins TRBV27 to TRBJ2-3; unclear D gene. The CDR3 is 15 amino acids. Trimming took 3 bases from V and 2 from J, leaving 12 bases between them. Germline assignment: CDR1 MNHEY and CDR2 SMNVEV (reference sequence). CDR3 in amino acids: CASSFSQLLTDTQYF. As DNA, the CDR3 is TGTGCCAGCAGTTTCTCCCAACTACTCACAGATACGCAGTATTTT.

A few counts support this clone. The gene calls are TRBV6-6 and TRBJ1-2; D gene ambiguous. The V gene's germline CDR1 is MNHNY and CDR2 SVGAGI (reference sequence). V was cut by 6 bases and J by 5 bases, with 10 bases left in between. The CDR3 contains 12 residues. Here the CDR3 DNA reads TGTGCCAGCAGGCGGCAGAATTATGGCTACACCTTC. Translation: CASRRQNYGYTF.

The chain carries TRBV9 and TRBJ2-1; 7 bases map to TRBD2. Per the germline V gene, CDR1 is SGDLS and CDR2 is YYNGEE. J gave up 8 bases and V 3 bases, and 14 bases lay outside the gene matches. CDR3 length equals 16 residues. The CDR3 region is CASSGGGLAVWDEQFF. Here the CDR3 DNA reads TGTGCCAGCAGCGGCGGGGGTCTAGCGGTTTGGGATGAGCAGTTCTTC.

This clone was detected once. This rearrangement joins TRBV2 to TRBJ1-2; no clear D. V was pared by 6 bases and J by 5 bases, with 13 bases between. This CDR3 has 13 residues. CDR1 and CDR2 from the germline V gene are SNHLY and FYNNEI. CDR3 DNA sequence: TGTGCCAGCAGCCTAGCTGAGGGTTATGGCTACACCTTC. It encodes CASSLAEGYGYTF.

This clone was detected a few times. This chain connects TRBV6-6 to TRBJ2-7, with D perhaps matching TRBD2 (5 bases). The CDR3 contains 14 residues. CDR1 and CDR2 (germline): MNHNY, SVGAGI (reference sequence). The V end lost 7 bases, the J end lost 1 base, and 14 bases lay between the germline ends. CDR3 nucleotide sequence: TGTGCCAGCATCCAGGCGGGCATTTCCTACGAGCAGTACTTC. Translated, it gives CASIQAGISYEQYF.

The chain employs TRBV7-9 and TRBJ2-4, with D possibly called TRBD1 or TRBD2 (5 bases each). The V end lost 3 bases, the J end lost 8 bases, and 14 bases lay between the germline ends. CDR1 is SEHNR, CDR2 FQNEAQ, per germline (reference sequence). This CDR3 comprises 14 residues. CDR3 nucleotide sequence: TGTGCCAGCAGCTTCGGGGCGAACACGGACATTCAGTACTTC. Protein: CASSFGANTDIQYF.

This clone appeared a few times. The V and J genes are TRBV5-4 and TRBJ2-7; the match to TRBD1 covers 10 bases. Unmatched junction bases numbered 6, after V lost 5 bases and J lost 1 base. The germline CDR1 and CDR2 sequences are SGHNT and YYREEE (reference sequence). The CDR3 runs 15 residues. The CDR3 coding sequence is TGTGCCAGCAGGCGCCGGGACAGGGGTTCCTACGAGCAGTACTTC. This codes for CASRRRDRGSYEQYF.